A single sample is the source of the 3 T cell receptor beta chains below, sequenced in a study of blood T cell repertoires in COVID-19. TCRdb's copy holds only in-frame clones and misses some; the assay was immunoSEQ multiplex PCR. The sample has more than 300,000 clones, roughly nine tenths seen once. Sequenced material: peripheral blood. The receptors were gathered from a woman aged 30 to 39 with COVID-19, enrolled during active disease.

The chain links TRBV19 to TRBJ2-2, with 8 nucleotides matching TRBD2. The junction had 13 bases not matched to a gene; V was cut back by 5 bases and J by 5 bases. Germline-derived CDR1 and CDR2 are LNHDA and SQIVND (reference sequence). CDR3 length: 17 amino acids. CDR3 nucleotide sequence: TGTGCCAGTAGTGCCGGGGCGGGGGGCACGAGAACCGGGGAGCTGTTTTTT. Its protein product is CASSAGAGGTRTGELFF.

The chain joins TRBV19 to TRBJ1-5; 8 positions match TRBD1. The CDR3 has 16 amino acids. Germline assignment: CDR1 LNHDA and CDR2 SQIVND (reference sequence). After removal of 1 base from V and 6 bases from J, the junction contained 8 bases not matched to a gene. The CDR3 loop is CASSIASRGLSQPQHF. DNA of the CDR3: TGTGCCAGTAGTATAGCGTCCAGGGGGCTGAGTCAGCCCCAGCATTTT.

This clone showed up just once. The chain is built from TRBV6-5 and TRBJ2-3; 12 bases map to TRBD1. Looked up from germline, CDR1 is MNHEY and CDR2 is SVGAGI. The CDR3 sequence is 13 residues long. J gave up 11 bases and V 8 bases, and 8 bases lay outside the gene matches. This CDR3 reads CASRDRGRIGQYF. The CDR3 coding sequence is TGTGCCAGCCGGGACAGGGGGCGAATCGGGCAGTATTTT.